This T cell receptor beta chain stems from a study of shared clonotypes between healthy human individuals. On the study more broadly: Donors, aged 18 to 49, were a couple of women and a few men.

Trimming removed 1 base from V and 2 bases from J, with 12 bases in between. CDR1 is LNHNV, CDR2 YYDKDF, per germline (reference sequence). This CDR3 has 15 residues. Libraries were prepared by immunoSEQ multiplex PCR; TCRdb keeps only in-frame clonotypes and omits some of them. The profile covers approximately 2,300,000 clones, with roughly 92% appearing a single time and 0.37% taken by the ten largest. The sequencing sample was made of naive CD4+ T cells from PBMCs. Stated subset: CD45RA+ positively selected. The receptor was derived from a man aged 18 to 30 in good health. Some clones in this sample may be carry-over from other donors' samples. This chain joins TRBV15 and TRBJ2-7; possibly TRBD1 for D (5 bases). The CDR3 reads CATSRGIQDPYEQYF. The CDR3 nucleotides are TGTGCCACCAGCAGAGGTATACAGGACCCCTACGAGCAGTACTTC.